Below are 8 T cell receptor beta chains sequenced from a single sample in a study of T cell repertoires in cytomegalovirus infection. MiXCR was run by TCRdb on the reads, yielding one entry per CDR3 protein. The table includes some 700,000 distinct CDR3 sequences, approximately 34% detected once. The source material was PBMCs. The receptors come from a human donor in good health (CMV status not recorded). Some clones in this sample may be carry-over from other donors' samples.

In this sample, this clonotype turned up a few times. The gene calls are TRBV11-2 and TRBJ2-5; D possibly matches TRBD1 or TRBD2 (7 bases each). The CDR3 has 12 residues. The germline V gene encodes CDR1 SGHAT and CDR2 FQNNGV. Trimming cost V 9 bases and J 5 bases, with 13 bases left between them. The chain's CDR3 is CASGQGGETQYF. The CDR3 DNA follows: TGTGCCAGTGGGCAGGGGGGGGAGACCCAGTACTTC. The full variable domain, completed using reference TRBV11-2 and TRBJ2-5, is EAGVAQSPRYKIIEKRQSVAFWCNPISGHATLYWYQQILGQGPKLLIQFQNNGVVDDSQLPKDRFSAERLKGVDSTLKIQPAKLEDSAVYLCASGQGGETQYFGPGTRLLVL.

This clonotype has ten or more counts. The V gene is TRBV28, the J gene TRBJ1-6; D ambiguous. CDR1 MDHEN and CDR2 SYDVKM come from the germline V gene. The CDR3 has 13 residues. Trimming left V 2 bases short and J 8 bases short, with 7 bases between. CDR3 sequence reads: CASSLDLDSPLHF. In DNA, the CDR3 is TGTGCCAGCAGTTTAGATCTTGATTCACCCCTCCACTTT.

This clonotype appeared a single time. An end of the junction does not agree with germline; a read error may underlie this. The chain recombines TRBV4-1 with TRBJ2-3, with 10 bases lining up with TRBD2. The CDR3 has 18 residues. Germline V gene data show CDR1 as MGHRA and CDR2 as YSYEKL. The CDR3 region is CASSRLAGGISSTDTQYF. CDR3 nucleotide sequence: TGTGCCAGCAGCCGTTTAGCGGGGGGCATTTCTAGCACAGATACGCAGTATTTT.

This chain's CDR3 is CASSEVGTYPVDEQFF. The DNA of the CDR3 is TGTGCCAGCAGTGAAGTCGGGACCTACCCGGTGGATGAGCAGTTCTTC. The V and J genes are TRBV6-1 and TRBJ2-1; the D gene could be TRBD1 or TRBD2 (5 bases each). V gave up 1 base and J gave up 8 bases, with 18 bases separating them. There are 16 residues in the CDR3. From germline, CDR1 is MNHNS and CDR2 SASEGT.

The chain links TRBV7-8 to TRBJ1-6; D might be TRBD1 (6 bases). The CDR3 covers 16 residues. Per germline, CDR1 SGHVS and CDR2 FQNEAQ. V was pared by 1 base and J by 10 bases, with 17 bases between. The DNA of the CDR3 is TGTGCCAGCAGCTTAGTAAGGGACATGGTCAAGTCACCCCTCCACTTT. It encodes CASSLVRDMVKSPLHF.

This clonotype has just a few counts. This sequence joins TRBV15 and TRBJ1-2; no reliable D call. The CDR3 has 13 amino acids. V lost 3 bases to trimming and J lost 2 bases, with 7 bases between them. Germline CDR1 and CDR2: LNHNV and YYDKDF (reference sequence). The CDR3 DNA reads TGTGCCACCAGCAGGAGGGAGAACTATGGCTACACCTTC. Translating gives CATSRRENYGYTF.

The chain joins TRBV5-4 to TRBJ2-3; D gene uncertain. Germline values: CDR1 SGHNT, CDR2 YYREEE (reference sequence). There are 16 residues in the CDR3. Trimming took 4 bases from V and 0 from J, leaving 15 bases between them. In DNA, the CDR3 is TGTGCCAGCAGCCCGGCGCCGGACGCCAGCACAGATACGCAGTATTTT. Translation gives CASSPAPDASTDTQYF.

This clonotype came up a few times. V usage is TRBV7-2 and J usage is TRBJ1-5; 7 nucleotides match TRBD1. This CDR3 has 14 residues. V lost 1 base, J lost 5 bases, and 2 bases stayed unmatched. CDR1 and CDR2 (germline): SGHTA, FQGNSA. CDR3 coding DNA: TGTGCCAGCAGCTTAGTAGGGGGCGATCAGCCCCAGCATTTT. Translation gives CASSLVGGDQPQHF. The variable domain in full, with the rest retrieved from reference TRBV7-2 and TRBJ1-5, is GAGVSQSPSNKVTEKGKDVELRCDPISGHTALYWYRQSLGQGLEFLIYFQGNSAPDKSGLPSDRFSAERTGGSVSTLTIQRTQQEDSAVYLCASSLVGGDQPQHFGDGTRLSIL.